One and the same sample provided the 13 T cell receptor beta chains below, sequenced in a study of T cells expressing NK-cell markers. From the 5' RACE reads, TCRdb lists one entry per CDR3 protein and no DNA. The sample shows about 390,000 distinct CDR3 sequences, and about 10% sits with its ten largest clones. The sample comprised blood T cells: a sorted CD56 or NKG2C T cell subset, CD4+ or CD8+ T cells, or bulk PBMC T cells (not recorded which). These receptor sequences come from a woman between 45 and 65 years old in good health.

The CDR3 loop reads CASSFKTNVWNTEAFF. The chain uses TRBV4-1 and TRBJ1-1. The germline V gene has CDR1 MGHRA and CDR2 YSYEKL. The CDR3 contains 16 residues.

The chain carries TRBV20-1 and TRBJ2-2; as DNA is missing, the TRBD2 call by TCRdb cannot be tested. CDR3 length: 13 residues. Germline CDR1 is DFQATT and CDR2 is SNEGSKA (reference sequence). The chain's CDR3 is CSAEGGDTGELFF.

V and J are TRBV7-3 and TRBJ2-1; the D gene TCRdb calls, TRBD2, cannot be checked with no DNA. Germline-derived CDR1 and CDR2 are SGHTA and FQGTGA. The CDR3 length is 17 residues. This chain's CDR3 is CASSLLTSGARYNEQFF.

V usage is TRBV2 and J usage is TRBJ2-1. Germline-derived CDR1 and CDR2 are SNHLY and FYNNEI. CDR3 length: 15 amino acids. The CDR3: CASRAVFGSYNEQFF.

The chain is built from TRBV5-1 and TRBJ2-5; TCRdb returns TRBD2, unconfirmable since there is no DNA. Looked up from germline, CDR1 is SGHRS and CDR2 is YFSETQ. The CDR3 extends over 17 amino acids. The CDR3 region is CASSQRASGRVRVAQYF.

This chain links TRBV11-2 with TRBJ2-5. This CDR3 region has 14 residues. In germline, CDR1 is SGHAT, CDR2 FQNNGV. The CDR3 protein is CASSLDLKGKTQYF.

V gene TRBV6-6 combines with J gene TRBJ2-3; no DNA is available, so the TRBD2 call from TCRdb remains unchecked. Germline V gene sequence: CDR1 MNHNY, CDR2 SVGAGI (reference sequence). The CDR3 length is 18 residues. CDR3 sequence: CASSYAFGREYVTDTQYF.

V and J are TRBV20-1 and TRBJ2-2. From germline, CDR1 is DFQATT and CDR2 SNEGSKA (reference sequence). The CDR3 has 11 residues. The CDR3 protein is CSAWVGGELFF.

The V and J genes are TRBV5-1 and TRBJ2-2; TCRdb selects TRBD1, and the lack of DNA leaves this call unchecked. Germline V CDR1 and CDR2: SGHRS, YFSETQ. The CDR3 has 14 residues. The CDR3 loop is CASSPGTGTGELFF.

This sequence joins TRBV3-1 and TRBJ2-5; TCRdb calls TRBD2, which cannot be checked without DNA. The CDR3 runs to 16 residues. Germline V lookup: CDR1 LGHDT, CDR2 YNNKEL (reference sequence). CDR3 sequence: CASSLLAGGGQETQYF.

The V and J genes are TRBV4-1 and TRBJ1-4; TCRdb picks TRBD1, but there is no DNA to check that call. The CDR3 loop spans 14 amino acids. The V gene's germline CDR1 is MGHRA and CDR2 YSYEKL. CDR3: CASSQVAGVEKLFF.

The V gene is TRBV11-2, the J gene TRBJ2-7; with no DNA, the TCRdb D assignment of TRBD2 cannot be verified. The CDR3 length is 16 residues. The germline CDR1 and CDR2 sequences are SGHAT and FQNNGV. Here the CDR3 reads CASSSLGPGRFYEQYF.

The chain couples TRBV12-3 or TRBV12-4 to TRBJ2-5; the TRBD1 assignment by TCRdb is unverifiable without DNA. The CDR3 is 17 amino acids. CDR3 loop: CASSSPDRGQLEETQYF.